This is a list of T cell receptor beta chains from one sample in a study of blood T cells in healthy people across ages. TCRdb re-called the 5' RACE reads with MiXCR, one entry per CDR3 protein. The sample has around 800,000 distinct CDR3 sequences, around 25% seen once. This sample was shared with a second study, whose subject was T cells of mothers and their children.

The sequenced sample consisted of blood. These TCRs come from a boy aged 5-17 years in good health. The CDR3 runs from the conserved cysteine through the conserved F or W.

v_gene	len	j_gene	CDR3aa
TRBV7-3	15	TRBJ2-7	CASSFSQGPGSEQYF
TRBV5-1	16	TRBJ2-5	CASSPFVGGPGKTQYF
TRBV4-3	17	TRBJ2-5	CASSQDRGLLTKETQYF
TRBV12-3/TRBV12-4	14	TRBJ1-6	CASSLLREHLTLHF
TRBV11-2	15	TRBJ1-2	CASSLEAGSNYGYTF
TRBV29-1	11	TRBJ2-7	CSAIIFNEQYF
TRBV14	16	TRBJ2-7	CASSQDWDAPNYEQYF
TRBV7-3	13	-	CASSLMGLAEQFF
TRBV19	12	TRBJ2-1	CASSIAGTEQFF
TRBV5-1	14	TRBJ2-1	CASSAGTSGHEQFF
TRBV6-5	16	TRBJ1-3	CASSYPGRSSGNTIYF
TRBV10-3	15	TRBJ2-3	CAISQWQGDEDTQYF
TRBV12-3/TRBV12-4	19	TRBJ2-1	CASSLGATGLAVLYNEQFF
TRBV5-1	13	TRBJ2-3	CASSSQGTDTQYF
TRBV6-5	16	TRBJ1-2	CASSYSVRVEGYGYTF
TRBV3-1	14	TRBJ2-4	CASSQDGLGNIQYF
TRBV6-5	13	TRBJ1-2	CASSRGQGAGYTF
TRBV7-2	12	TRBJ1-1	CASSHPGTEAFF
TRBV7-2	16	TRBJ1-5	CASSYRGGQLNQPQHF
TRBV7-9	15	-	CASSLVLAGKDEQFF
TRBV7-2	15	TRBJ1-4	CASSTSHRIGEKLFF
TRBV10-3	15	TRBJ1-5	CAISEDRGRDQPQHF
TRBV3-1	12	TRBJ1-1	CASGYGRGEAFF
TRBV3-1	16	TRBJ2-2	CASSQDRTGNTGELFF
TRBV7-9	14	TRBJ1-2	CASSSTRDRDGYTF
TRBV10-1	13	TRBJ1-3	CASSDSSGNTIYF
TRBV13	13	TRBJ1-4	CASRRNGNEKLFF
TRBV5-6	14	TRBJ2-5	CASSASGGRETQYF
TRBV18	15	TRBJ1-5	CASSREGIANQPQHF
TRBV27	14	TRBJ2-2	CASSSGTATGELFF
TRBV4-1	14	TRBJ2-7	CASSQVQTGREQYF